Reported below is one T cell receptor beta chain. Its cognate antigen is unknown. The PCR ran on 60 Vbeta and 13 Jbeta primers. Using immunoSEQ multiplex PCR, the repertoire was profiled, and TCRdb retains in-frame clones only, with some absent. Of approximately 110,000 clones in the sample, 67% were seen once. This specimen belongs to a study of cytomegalovirus exposure and HLA in healthy donors. Study-level findings and limits: Many donors shared some public TCRs, even though most TCR sequences were rare.

Sequencing was performed on PBMCs. This clonotype was obtained from a young man in good health and CMV-seropositive.

The DNA of the CDR3 is TGTGCCAGCAAGCCGGGACAGTCGGAGGTGGAGACCCAGTACTTC. Amino acids: CASKPGQSEVETQYF. This chain uses TRBV6-5 with TRBJ2-5; 7 bases fit TRBD1. Germline-derived CDR1 and CDR2 are MNHEY and SVGAGI. This CDR3 is 15 amino acids long. The J segment lost 5 bases and the V segment lost 7 bases, leaving 13 bases of the junction unmatched.